This T cell receptor beta chain was sequenced in a study of T cell responses to AZD1222 COVID-19 vaccine. The CDR3 has 17 residues. CDR1 and CDR2 (germline): LGHNA, YNFKEQ. After removal of 0 bases from V and 8 bases from J, the junction contained 12 bases not matched to a gene. The protocol was immunoSEQ multiplex PCR, while the TCRdb copy is restricted to in-frame clones and leaves out a portion. The table has tens of thousands of clones, 80% to 95% seen once. The origin of this receptor is an adult who received the AZD1222 COVID-19 vaccine. The starting material was peripheral blood, obtained 28 days after the second AZD1222 dose. The chain uses TRBV4-2 and TRBJ2-1; TRBD2 matches 8 bases. CDR3 protein: CASSQEVRTGGLDEQFF. The CDR3, as DNA: TGTGCCAGCAGCCAAGAAGTTAGGACGGGGGGGCTCGATGAGCAGTTCTTC.